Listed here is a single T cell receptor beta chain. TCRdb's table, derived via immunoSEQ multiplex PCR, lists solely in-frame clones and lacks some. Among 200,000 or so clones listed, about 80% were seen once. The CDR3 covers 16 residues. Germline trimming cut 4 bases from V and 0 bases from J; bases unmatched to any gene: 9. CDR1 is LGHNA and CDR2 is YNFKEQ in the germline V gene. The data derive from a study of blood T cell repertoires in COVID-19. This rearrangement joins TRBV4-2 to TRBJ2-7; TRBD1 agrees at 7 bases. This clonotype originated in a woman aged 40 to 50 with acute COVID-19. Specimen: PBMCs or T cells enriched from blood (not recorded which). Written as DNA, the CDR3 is TGTGCCAGCAGCCGTAGACAGGGCGCGAGCTCCTACGAGCAGTACTTC. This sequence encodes CASSRRQGASSYEQYF.